The 16 T cell receptor beta chains listed next were all sequenced from one sample in a study of technical replicates of blood from a handful of donors. Profiled with immunoSEQ multiplex PCR; TCRdb holds only in-frame clones, not every one. The sample has around 93,000 clones, approximately 94% seen once; the top ten hold about 0.3%. Sequenced material: T cells isolated from PBMCs. These receptors were collected from a human donor in good health.

A remark on this clone: Other DNA sequences in this specimen translate into the identical CDR3. The chain has TRBV7-3 and TRBJ2-2; D is unresolved. The CDR3 has 12 amino acids. The V gene lost 3 bases and the J gene lost 4 bases, with 3 bases spanning the gap. Germline V gene data show CDR1 as SGHTA and CDR2 as FQGTGA. The CDR3 is CASSFSTGELFF. The CDR3 coding sequence is TGTGCCAGCAGCTTTAGCACCGGGGAGCTGTTTTTT.

The genes are TRBV6-5 and TRBJ2-2; D might be TRBD2 (5 bases). CDR3 length equals 16 residues. Trimming removed 2 bases from V and 5 bases from J, with 15 bases in between. The germline V gene has CDR1 MNHEY and CDR2 SVGAGI. The CDR3 region is CASSYPPNIATGELFF. The CDR3 DNA follows: TGTGCCAGCAGTTACCCACCTAACATAGCGACCGGGGAGCTGTTTTTT.

This clone was observed once. The J gene is TRBJ2-5, the V gene TRBV6-5; D is ambiguous. Per germline, CDR1 MNHEY and CDR2 SVGAGI. V lost 5 bases and J 2 bases, leaving 12 bases between the germline ends. The CDR3 length is 14 residues. The CDR3 region has the DNA TGTGCCAGCAGTCTCTTATTCGGGCAAGAGACCCAGTACTTC. Its translation: CASSLLFGQETQYF.

The chain joins TRBV10-3 to TRBJ2-1, with 14 nucleotides matching TRBD2. The ends lost 3 bases at V and 8 bases at J; junction bases unmatched: 3. Per the germline V gene, CDR1 is ENHRY and CDR2 is SYGVKD. The CDR3 contains 15 residues. The CDR3 here is CAISEGTSGSDEQFF. In DNA, the CDR3 is TGTGCCATCAGTGAAGGGACTAGCGGGAGCGATGAGCAGTTCTTC.

This chain links TRBV7-6 with TRBJ2-7; 11 nucleotides agree with TRBD2. The CDR3 runs to 18 residues. The trim removed 6 bases at V and 5 bases at J, leaving 18 bases unmatched. Germline CDR1 SGHVS, CDR2 FNYEAQ. CDR3: CASRPTGTSGLLGDEQYF. Written as DNA, the CDR3 is TGTGCCAGCAGACCGACCGGGACTAGCGGACTATTGGGCGACGAGCAGTACTTC.

The chain combines TRBV28 with TRBJ2-5; 10 nucleotides line up with TRBD2. The V gene's germline CDR1 is MDHEN and CDR2 SYDVKM. V dropped 5 bases and J dropped 2; count of bases not matched to a gene: 2. The CDR3 spans 14 residues. The CDR3 DNA reads as TGTGCCAGCAGTATGACTAGCGGGCAAGAGACCCAGTACTTC. It specifies CASSMTSGQETQYF.

The chain links TRBV23-1 to TRBJ1-1; 11 positions agree with TRBD1. TRBV23-1 is designated an ORF whose function remains uncertain. The CDR3 length is 19 residues. V was clipped by 4 bases and J by 5 bases; unmatched bases: 18. The CDR3 DNA reads TGCGCCAGCAGTCTTCTCCCCGGTTGGACAGGGGGCAGAGTAACTGAAGCTTTCTTT. This sequence encodes CASSLLPGWTGGRVTEAFF.

The chain couples TRBV20-1 to TRBJ1-1; D may be TRBD1 (6 bases). Germline CDR1 DFQATT, CDR2 SNEGSKA (reference sequence). The CDR3 totals 11 residues. As DNA, the CDR3 is TGCAGGGCAGGGGAGCCGACTGAAGCTTTCTTT. Translating it yields CRAGEPTEAFF.

This chain uses TRBV9 with TRBJ1-5; TRBD1 might be the D (6 bases). The ends were cut back, 4 bases at V and 0 bases at J, with 11 bases in the middle. Germline V CDR1 and CDR2: SGDLS, YYNGEE. This CDR3 comprises 15 residues. This CDR3 reads CASSQTGYSNQPQHF. CDR3 coding DNA: TGTGCCAGCAGCCAGACAGGATATAGCAATCAGCCCCAGCATTTT. The full variable domain, completed using reference TRBV9 and TRBJ1-5, is DSGVTQTPKHLITATGQRVTLRCSPRSGDLSVYWYQQSLDQGLQFLIQYYNGEERAKGNILERFSAQQFPDLHSELNLSSLELGDSALYFCASSQTGYSNQPQHFGDGTRLSIL.

The chain uses TRBV19 and TRBJ2-1; D is possibly TRBD1 (5 bases). The CDR3 totals 14 residues. Germline values: CDR1 LNHDA, CDR2 SQIVND (reference sequence). The V gene lost 3 bases and the J gene lost 9 bases, with 15 bases spanning the gap. CDR3 protein: CASSIQGSLGEQFF. The CDR3 bases are TGTGCCAGTAGTATTCAGGGCAGTTTGGGTGAGCAGTTCTTC.

This clone has a single count. V is TRBV5-1 and J is TRBJ1-1; 7 nucleotides align to TRBD1. CDR3 length equals 13 residues. Germline V gives CDR1 SGHRS, CDR2 YFSETQ. Trimming removed 2 bases from V and 6 bases from J; junction bases left unmatched: 4. The CDR3 nucleotides are TGCGCCAGCAGCTTAGCAGGACAGGCTGAAGCTTTCTTT. Its translation is CASSLAGQAEAFF.

This clone was observed a handful of times. J is TRBJ2-7 and V is TRBV10-1, with 9 bases matching TRBD1. Trimming at V came to 0 bases and at J to 3 bases, leaving 3 bases not matched to a gene. Germline lookup yields CDR1 WNHNN and CDR2 SYGVQD (reference sequence). There are 15 residues in the CDR3. CDR3 sequence reads: CASSESGDRDYEQYF. CDR3 bases: TGCGCCAGCAGTGAGTCAGGGGACAGGGACTACGAGCAGTACTTC.

The chain has TRBV19 and TRBJ1-1; D is ambiguous. Trimming removed 1 base at V and 2 bases at J, with 17 bases between. The CDR3 length is 17 residues. The germline V gene encodes CDR1 LNHDA and CDR2 SQIVND (reference sequence). This CDR3 is CASSIVGFVTTNTEAFF. The DNA for the CDR3 is TGTGCCAGTAGTATAGTTGGGTTTGTTACGACAAACACTGAAGCTTTCTTT.

The chain recombines TRBV7-9 with TRBJ2-5, with no clear D. This CDR3 spans 15 amino acids. V shed 3 bases and J shed 0 bases, with 11 bases lying between them. From germline, CDR1 is SEHNR and CDR2 FQNEAQ (reference sequence). The CDR3 here is CASSLMRQNQETQYF. The CDR3 DNA sequence: TGTGCCAGCAGCTTGATGAGGCAGAACCAAGAGACCCAGTACTTC.

The rearrangement joins TRBV7-2 to TRBJ2-5; 7 bases fit TRBD1. Per the germline V gene, CDR1 is SGHTA and CDR2 is FQGNSA. After removal of 3 bases from V and 4 bases from J, the junction contained 2 bases not matched to a gene. This CDR3 is 13 amino acids long. The DNA of the CDR3 is TGTGCCAGCAGCTTCCAGGGGGTAGAGACCCAGTACTTC. This encodes CASSFQGVETQYF.

A single count supports this clone. This chain links TRBV27 with TRBJ1-1; 9 nucleotides agree with TRBD1. The CDR3 sequence is 15 residues long. V dropped 2 bases and J dropped 0; count of bases not matched to a gene: 1. Germline CDR1 MNHEY, CDR2 SMNVEV (reference sequence). This chain's CDR3 is CASSLDRGMNTEAFF. The DNA of the CDR3 is TGTGCCAGCAGTTTAGACAGGGGGATGAACACTGAAGCTTTCTTT.